The clone carrying this T cell receptor beta chain came up a few times. Its antigen is as yet unknown. The data belong to a study of OX40 agonist ivuxolimab in advanced cancers. Whole-study findings and limits: The average count of expanded clones was higher among CD8+ T cells than among CD4+. At 0.1 to 3.0 mg/kg and by week 6, CD4+ and CD8+ T cells in the blood had expanded clonally.

The CDR3 is 15 residues long. Trimming left V 3 bases short and J 4 bases short, with 13 bases between. CDR1 is LNHDA, CDR2 SQIVND, per germline (reference sequence). Method: immunoSEQ multiplex PCR; TCRdb's copy keeps in-frame clones and lacks some. The sample lists roughly 10,000 clones, 66% occurring once. The sample consisted of CD4+ or CD8+ T cells sorted from blood, taken in a trial of the OX40 agonist ivuxolimab. The chain is built from TRBV19 and TRBJ2-1, with D possibly TRBD2 on 5 matching bases. This sequence was found in an adult with an advanced solid tumor such as melanoma, head and neck, liver or kidney cancer. The CDR3 DNA reads as TGTGCCAGTAGTATTAGCCTAGCCGTGTACAATGAGCAGTTCTTC. Protein: CASSISLAVYNEQFF.